This T cell receptor beta chain is drawn from a study of blood T cell repertoires in COVID-19. TCRdb's copy holds only in-frame clones and misses some; the assay was immunoSEQ multiplex PCR. The sample gives about 180,000 clones, 86% of which show up once; 8% to 10% is in the top ten. Germline V lookup: CDR1 MNHEY, CDR2 SVGAGI. Trimming at V came to 2 bases and at J to 6 bases, leaving 8 bases not matched to a gene. The CDR3 has 15 residues. Cohorts were based on clinical histories the participants reported. The chain carries TRBV6-5 and TRBJ2-3; TRBD1 matches at 7 bases. The sequenced sample consisted of PBMCs or T cells enriched from blood (not recorded which). This receptor was obtained from a woman aged 25 to 39 who had recovered from COVID-19. The CDR3 DNA reads as TGTGCCAGCAGTTACAATCAGGGGGAAGTCGATACGCAGTATTTT. Translating gives CASSYNQGEVDTQYF.